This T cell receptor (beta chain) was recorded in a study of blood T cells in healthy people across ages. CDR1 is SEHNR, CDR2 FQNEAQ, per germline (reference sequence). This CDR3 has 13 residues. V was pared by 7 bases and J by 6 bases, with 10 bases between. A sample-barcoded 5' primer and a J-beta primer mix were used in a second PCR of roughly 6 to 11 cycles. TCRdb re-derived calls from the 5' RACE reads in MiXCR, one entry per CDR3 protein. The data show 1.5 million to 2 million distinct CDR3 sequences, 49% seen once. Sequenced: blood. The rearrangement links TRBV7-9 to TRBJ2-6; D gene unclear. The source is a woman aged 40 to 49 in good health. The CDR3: CASNLLVANVLTF. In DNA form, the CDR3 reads TGTGCCAGCAACCTTTTAGTGGCCAACGTCCTGACTTTC.